The 8 T cell receptor beta chains in this list originate from one sample, sequenced in a study of CD8+CD57+ T cells in acquired aplastic anemia. Investigators profiled TCR beta VDJ and CDR3 from genomic DNA template. Each CDR3 protein gets one entry after TCRdb re-called the reads with MiXCR. Among tens of thousands of distinct CDR3 sequences, about 45% were seen once, and the ten largest hold approximately 60%. The sample taken for sequencing was sorted CD4+, CD8+, or CD8+CD57+ T cells (not recorded which) from PBMCs. The source of these receptors is a human donor in good health, serving as a control.

This clonotype has a count of ten or more. This rearrangement joins TRBV5-1 to TRBJ2-7; 8 bases map to TRBD1. CDR3 length: 13 amino acids. The V gene's germline CDR1 is SGHRS and CDR2 YFSETQ. V shed 7 bases and J 5 bases; nucleotides not matched to a gene: 8. The CDR3 DNA reads as TGCGCCAGCGGGAAGACAGGGGTGGACGAGCAGTACTTC. Its translation: CASGKTGVDEQYF. The full variable domain, completed using reference TRBV5-1 and TRBJ2-7, is KAGVTQTPRYLIKTRGQQVTLSCSPISGHRSVSWYQQTPGQGLQFLFEYFSETQRNKGNFPGRFSGRQFSNSRSEMNVSTLELGDSALYLCASGKTGVDEQYFGPGTRLTVT.

The chain recombines TRBV29-1 with TRBJ2-1, with TRBD1 matching over 7 bases. Trimming took 6 bases from V and 3 from J; bases not matched to a gene: 5. Germline values: CDR1 SQVTM, CDR2 ANQGSEA. The CDR3 consists of 13 residues. The DNA of the CDR3 is TGCAGCGTGGGGACAGAGATCTACAATGAGCAGTTCTTC. This codes for CSVGTEIYNEQFF.

The V call is TRBV6-1, the J call TRBJ1-4; D unclear. CDR1 is MNHNS and CDR2 is SASEGT in the germline V gene. V gave up 1 base and J gave up 11 bases, with 5 bases separating them. The length of the CDR3 is 11 residues. CDR3 amino acids: CASSEGDKLFF. The CDR3 DNA is TGTGCCAGCAGTGAAGGGGATAAACTGTTTTTT.

The genes are TRBV13 and TRBJ1-1, with D perhaps TRBD1 (6 bases). Between the trimmed V and J ends, which lost 5 bases and 5 bases, there was a span of 24 bases. Looked up from germline, CDR1 is PRHDT and CDR2 is FYEKMQ (reference sequence). There are 17 residues in the CDR3. CDR3 residues: CASSQAFGKGGPTEAFF. In nucleotides, the CDR3 is TGTGCCAGCAGCCAAGCATTCGGGAAGGGGGGGCCTACTGAAGCTTTCTTT. The full variable domain, rest sourced from reference TRBV13 and TRBJ1-1, is AAGVIQSPRHLIKEKRETATLKCYPIPRHDTVYWYQQGPGQDPQFLISFYEKMQSDKGSIPDRFSAQQFSDYHSELNMSSLELGDSALYFCASSQAFGKGGPTEAFFGQGTRLTVV.

This chain uses TRBV4-1 with TRBJ1-2; TRBD1 matches at 9 bases. Germline V gene lookup returns CDR1 MGHRA and CDR2 YSYEKL. V was clipped by 1 base and J by 7 bases; unmatched bases: 7. The CDR3 runs to 15 residues. The CDR3 coding sequence is TGCGCCAGCAGCCAAGCTCGGACAGGGGTGGGTGGCTACACCTTC. Amino acids: CASSQARTGVGGYTF.

This clonotype was observed many times. The chain uses TRBV19 and TRBJ2-7; maybe TRBD2 (5 bases). This CDR3 region has 13 residues. Germline CDR1 LNHDA, CDR2 SQIVND (reference sequence). V lost 1 base and J lost 4, with 8 bases in between. The CDR3 loop reads CASSIGRGYEQYF. CDR3 in DNA: TGTGCCAGTAGTATAGGTCGCGGGTACGAGCAGTACTTC.

With respect to this clonotype: The germline gene is not matched at one end of the junction; a read error may be the cause. The chain joins TRBV10-3 to TRBJ2-1; D gene uncertain. The CDR3 has 15 residues. The germline gives CDR1 ENHRY, CDR2 SYGVKD. The CDR3 nucleotides read TGTGCCATTAGTGAGTCCCCGCAGTCCTACAATGAGCAGTTCTTC. Amino acids: CAISESPQSYNEQFF.

The rearrangement links TRBV9 to TRBJ2-7; D unclear. The CDR3 totals 13 residues. Trimming removed 1 base at V and 3 bases at J, with 8 bases between. Germline loops: CDR1 SGDLS, CDR2 YYNGEE. For the CDR3, the DNA is TGTGCCAGCAGCGTACGGCCAGACTACGAGCAGTACTTC. Translating it yields CASSVRPDYEQYF.